This is a list of T cell receptor beta chains from one sample in a study of blood T cell repertoires in COVID-19. Here immunoSEQ multiplex PCR was the method, and the copy in TCRdb shows in-frame clones only, minus some. The sample includes about 170,000 clones, 90% to 95% of them seen just once. The sequenced material came from peripheral blood. These receptors all come from a man between 45 and 60 years old with acute or convalescent COVID-19. The CDR3 runs from the conserved cysteine through the conserved F or W. A D gene is named only where the DNA matches it firmly. Expanded clones get a size class; other rows say once, few or many, or leave the size out.

J: TRBJ2-5; D: TRBD2; V: TRBV13; size: .; CDR3: CASSSGLAGVETQYF; DNA: TGTGCCAGCAGCTCCGGACTAGCGGGAGTAGAGACCCAGTACTTC
J: TRBJ1-4; D: TRBD1; V: TRBV28; size: once; CDR3: CASAGTDNEKLFF; DNA: TGTGCCAGCGCCGGGACAGACAATGAAAAACTGTTTTTT
J: TRBJ2-3; D: .; V: TRBV3-1/TRBV3-2; size: .; CDR3: CASSRGSDTQYF; DNA: TGTGCCAGCAGCCGCGGTTCTGATACGCAGTATTTT
J: TRBJ1-3; D: .; V: TRBV30; size: .; CDR3: CALDSSGNTIYF; DNA: TGTGCCTTGGACAGCTCTGGAAACACCATATATTTT
J: TRBJ1-1; D: .; V: TRBV7-9; size: once; CDR3: CASSNSGTTTEAFF; DNA: TGTGCCAGCAGTAACTCCGGGACAACTACTGAAGCTTTCTTT
J: TRBJ2-1; D: .; V: TRBV10-2; size: .; CDR3: CASSEYGNEQFF; DNA: TGCGCCAGCAGTGAATACGGGAATGAGCAGTTCTTC
J: TRBJ1-3; D: .; V: TRBV11-2; size: .; CDR3: CASSLGSPGNTIYF; DNA: TGTGCCAGCAGCTTAGGTAGTCCTGGAAACACCATATATTTT
J: TRBJ1-3; D: .; V: TRBV19; size: .; CDR3: CASSGTDGKPGNTIYF; DNA: TGTGCCAGTAGTGGAACTGACGGGAAGCCTGGGAACACCATATATTTT
J: TRBJ1-4; D: TRBD1; V: TRBV7-9; size: .; CDR3: CASSLAIGQGASGSEKLFF; DNA: TGTGCCAGCAGCTTAGCGATAGGACAGGGGGCCAGCGGAAGTGAAAAACTGTTTTTT
J: TRBJ1-1; D: TRBD1; V: TRBV7-8; size: .; CDR3: CASSRDRGHDFF; DNA: TGTGCCAGCAGCCGGGACAGGGGGCACGATTTCTTT
J: TRBJ2-7; D: .; V: TRBV7-6; size: .; CDR3: CASSLDPPVGRVDFSYEQYF; DNA: TGTGCCAGCAGCTTAGACCCGCCTGTGGGCAGGGTCGATTTCTCCTACGAGCAGTACTTC
J: TRBJ1-5; D: TRBD1; V: TRBV28; size: few; CDR3: CASNPGQGRNQPQHF; DNA: TGTGCCAGCAACCCGGGACAGGGTCGCAATCAGCCCCAGCATTTT
J: TRBJ1-5; D: .; V: TRBV27; size: once; CDR3: CASSLSPSGNQPQHF; DNA: TGTGCCAGCAGTTTATCACCCAGCGGCAATCAGCCCCAGCATTTT
J: TRBJ1-2; D: TRBD1; V: TRBV6-5; size: .; CDR3: CASSYRDRLYGYTF; DNA: TGTGCCAGCAGTTATAGGGACAGACTGTATGGCTACACCTTC
J: TRBJ1-4; D: .; V: TRBV29-1; size: .; CDR3: CSGQGPNEKLFF; DNA: TGCAGCGGTCAGGGCCCTAATGAAAAACTGTTTTTT